This TCR beta chain came from a study of blood T cell repertoires in COVID-19. The V gene end was trimmed by 5 bases and the J gene end by 7 bases; junction bases not matched to a gene: 16. The CDR3 runs to 17 residues. Germline V gives CDR1 SGHVS, CDR2 FQNEAQ. The table came from immunoSEQ multiplex PCR; TCRdb's copy has only in-frame clones and leaves some out. This sample carries roughly 7,800 clones, 80% to 90% of them seen once, and the ten largest clones take 6.9%. The specimen sequenced was peripheral blood. This chain links TRBV7-8 with TRBJ1-5, with TRBD1 matching 8 bases. The origin of this receptor is a woman aged 50 to 60 with active or convalescent COVID-19. CDR3 amino acids: CASSTGPGTGGYQPQHF. CDR3 coding DNA: TGTGCCAGCAGCACCGGCCCAGGGACAGGCGGTTACCAGCCCCAGCATTTT.